This T cell receptor beta chain was captured in a study of neoadjuvant anti-PD-1 for oral cavity cancer. About this clone: Its antigen is currently unknown.

V gave up 4 bases and J gave up 5 bases; unmatched junction bases: 5. CDR3 length: 14 amino acids. CDR1 and CDR2 (germline): SGHAT, FQNNGV. Study-level results: Higher pretreatment Treg/Th17 ratios tracked higher pretreatment blood clonality. With a few patients per group, TCR findings need larger cohorts.

This table comes from immunoSEQ multiplex PCR, and its TCRdb copy is limited to in-frame clones, with some not included. The table lists tens of thousands of clones, around four fifths of them singletons, with 3% to 3.5% in the top ten. The specimen was PBMCs, collected before nivolumab (anti-PD-1) treatment. V usage is TRBV11-2 and J usage is TRBJ1-1, with 9 nucleotides matching TRBD1. The TCR was taken from a person aged 40-85 years with oral cavity squamous cell carcinoma. The CDR3 nucleotides read TGTGCCAGCAGCTCGGGACAGGGATATACTGAAGCTTTCTTT. It is translated as CASSSGQGYTEAFF.